This entry lists 21 T cell receptor beta chains sequenced from one sample in a study of blood T cell repertoires in COVID-19 (dated by TCRdb to about 2020). To prepare the library, the immunoSEQ multiplex PCR assay was applied. TCRdb's version of the immuneACCESS table is confined to in-frame rearrangements and falls short of the full clone set. An unresolved V gene accounts for under half of the shortfall where checked; the remainder is of unknown origin. The sample table shows approximately 150,000 clones, and roughly 80% are seen once. The leading ten clones occupy 2.2% of the sample. Source material: peripheral blood. The receptors derive from an older man with acute or convalescent COVID-19.

The rearrangement uses TRBV28 and TRBJ2-1; D might be TRBD1 (5 bases). Trimming left V 6 bases short and J 8 bases short, with 11 bases between. Germline CDR1 reads MDHEN; CDR2 reads SYDVKM. This CDR3 has 12 residues. CDR3: CASSSGIHEQFF. The CDR3 DNA follows: TGTGCCAGCAGCTCAGGGATCCATGAGCAGTTCTTC.

The chain recombines TRBV18 with TRBJ1-6; 8 nucleotides match TRBD1. CDR3 length: 17 amino acids. V lost 3 bases to trimming and J lost 7 bases; unmatched junction nucleotides: 11. Germline V lookup: CDR1 KGHSH, CDR2 LQKENI. The CDR3 DNA is TGTGCCAGCTCACCCCTAGACAGGGGAAGCGTGAATTCACCCCTCCACTTT. It is translated as CASSPLDRGSVNSPLHF. Complete variable domain (other parts from reference TRBV18 and TRBJ1-6): NAGVMQNPRHLVRRRGQEARLRCSPMKGHSHVYWYRQLPEEGLKFMVYLQKENIIDESGMPKERFSAEFPKEGPSILRIQQVVRGDSAAYFCASSPLDRGSVNSPLHFGNGTRLTVT.

This clone was observed a few times. The chain employs TRBV6-5 and TRBJ2-4; D not resolved. Germline loops: CDR1 MNHEY, CDR2 SVGAGI. Trimming took 6 bases from V and 4 from J, leaving 16 bases between them. The CDR3 loop spans 15 amino acids. The CDR3 loop reads CASSWARNQKNIQYF. For the CDR3, the DNA is TGTGCCAGCAGCTGGGCACGGAACCAGAAAAACATTCAGTACTTC.

Here the CDR3 DNA reads TGCGCCAGCAGCCGAGGTGACAACACCATATATTTT. The encoded protein is CASSRGDNTIYF. This sequence joins TRBV5-1 and TRBJ1-3; D is undetermined. Germline V lookup: CDR1 SGHRS, CDR2 YFSETQ. Trimming took off 4 bases at V and 7 bases at J, with 9 bases between the two ends. This CDR3 has 12 residues.

V gene TRBV4-1 combines with J gene TRBJ1-4; 11 bases agree with TRBD1. This CDR3 contains 18 residues. CDR1 MGHRA and CDR2 YSYEKL come from the germline V gene. The V segment lost 1 base and the J segment 1 base; nucleotides outside the gene matches: 5. CDR3 residues: CASSQVGTGGLTNEKLFF. CDR3 coding DNA: TGCGCCAGCAGCCAAGTTGGGACAGGGGGGTTAACTAATGAAAAACTGTTTTTT.

The gene calls are TRBV5-1 and TRBJ1-5; TRBD1 agrees at 11 bases. V lost 0 bases and J lost 4; bases outside the gene matches: 12. The germline V gene has CDR1 SGHRS and CDR2 YFSETQ. There are 19 residues in the CDR3. The CDR3 here is CASSLGDRGYGPDNQPQHF. CDR3 bases: TGCGCCAGCAGCTTGGGGGACAGGGGGTATGGTCCAGATAATCAGCCCCAGCATTTT.

The V gene is TRBV6-5, the J gene TRBJ2-7, with D hard to call. Trimming took off 6 bases at V and 0 bases at J, with 3 bases between the two ends. The CDR3 is 11 amino acids. In germline, CDR1 is MNHEY, CDR2 SVGAGI. This CDR3 reads CASSNSYEQYF. The CDR3 region has the DNA TGTGCCAGCAGCAACTCCTACGAGCAGTACTTC.

The V and J genes are TRBV11-1 and TRBJ2-5, with 7 bases fitting TRBD1. From germline, CDR1 is SGHAT and CDR2 FQDESV (reference sequence). This CDR3 spans 14 amino acids. V was pared by 5 bases and J by 5 bases, with 8 bases of the junction left unmatched. CDR3 sequence (DNA): TGTGCCAGCAGCATACGACAGGGTAGGGAGACCCAGTACTTC. The encoded protein is CASSIRQGRETQYF.

The chain links TRBV18 to TRBJ2-1; 9 bases align to TRBD1. CDR3 length equals 14 residues. Germline V gives CDR1 KGHSH, CDR2 LQKENI. The J segment lost 8 bases and the V segment lost 2 bases, leaving 4 bases of the junction unmatched. CDR3 DNA: TGTGCCAGCTCACCAGGGACAGGGCAGGATGAGCAGTTCTTC. Its translation: CASSPGTGQDEQFF.

V and J are TRBV7-6 and TRBJ2-3, with a weak D call TRBD1 (5 bases). V gave up 0 bases and J gave up 1 base, with 5 bases separating them. The CDR3 runs 14 residues. CDR1 is SGHVS, CDR2 FNYEAQ, per germline. CDR3 bases: TGTGCCAGCAGCTTAGCCAGGGGCACAGATACGCAGTATTTT. Translating it yields CASSLARGTDTQYF. Filled out from reference TRBV7-6 and TRBJ2-3, the complete variable domain reads GAGVSQSPRYKVTKRGQDVALRCDPISGHVSLYWYRQALGQGPEFLTYFNYEAQQDKSGLPNDRFSAERPEGSISTLTIQRTEQRDSAMYRCASSLARGTDTQYFGPGTRLTVL.

The V call is TRBV27, the J call TRBJ2-2; 8 bases agree with TRBD1. The germline V gene has CDR1 MNHEY and CDR2 SMNVEV (reference sequence). The CDR3 runs 13 residues. Germline trimming cut 5 bases from V and 8 bases from J; bases unmatched to any gene: 4. Here the CDR3 DNA reads TGTGCCAGCAGTATTTACAGGGGGGGGGAGCTGTTTTTT. This sequence encodes CASSIYRGGELFF.

This chain links TRBV5-1 with TRBJ2-1; 7 positions match TRBD2. V shed 0 bases and J 1 base; nucleotides not matched to a gene: 10. This CDR3 is 18 amino acids long. Germline-derived CDR1 and CDR2 are SGHRS and YFSETQ. The CDR3 here is CASSLGPLGEGSYNEQFF. The CDR3 DNA reads as TGCGCCAGCAGCTTGGGACCTCTAGGGGAGGGTTCCTACAATGAGCAGTTCTTC.

V is TRBV18 and J is TRBJ1-1, with TRBD1 matching over 8 bases. J was trimmed by 4 bases and V by 5 bases; bases with no gene match: 9. The CDR3 spans 15 residues. Per germline, CDR1 KGHSH and CDR2 LQKENI. The CDR3 loop is CASSATDRVFTEAFF. As DNA, the CDR3 is TGTGCCAGCTCAGCAACGGACAGGGTGTTCACTGAAGCTTTCTTT. The full variable domain, in which reference TRBV18 and TRBJ1-1 provide the parts outside the CDR3, is NAGVMQNPRHLVRRRGQEARLRCSPMKGHSHVYWYRQLPEEGLKFMVYLQKENIIDESGMPKERFSAEFPKEGPSILRIQQVVRGDSAAYFCASSATDRVFTEAFFGQGTRLTVV.

Here the CDR3 reads CASRSTGAGYQPQHF. CDR3 sequence (DNA): TGTGCCAGTAGGTCCACAGGGGCCGGTTATCAGCCCCAGCATTTT. V and J are TRBV19 and TRBJ1-5, with 7 bases identical to TRBD1. The junction had 10 bases not matched to a gene; V was cut back by 6 bases and J by 5 bases. The CDR3 has 15 residues. Germline CDR1 is LNHDA and CDR2 is SQIVND (reference sequence).

This chain uses TRBV5-4 with TRBJ2-1, with 9 bases aligning to TRBD1. From germline, CDR1 is SGHNT and CDR2 YYREEE (reference sequence). CDR3 length equals 15 residues. After removal of 4 bases from V and 2 bases from J, the junction contained 4 bases not matched to a gene. The CDR3 DNA sequence: TGTGCCAGCAGCGCGGGACAGGGAGCCTACAATGAGCAGTTCTTC. This translates into CASSAGQGAYNEQFF.

This chain connects TRBV3-1 (or the pseudogene TRBV3-2) to TRBJ1-2; 11 bases match TRBD1. Germline loops: CDR1 LGHDT, CDR2 YNNKEL (reference sequence). V was clipped by 1 base and J by 4 bases; unmatched bases: 2. This CDR3 has 15 residues. CDR3 amino acids: CASSQGGTGGYGYTF. In DNA form, the CDR3 reads TGTGCCAGCAGCCAAGGAGGGACAGGGGGCTATGGCTACACCTTC.

Only a few counts were recorded for this clone. The chain is built from TRBV28 and TRBJ1-2; a possible D gene is TRBD1 (5 bases). Trimming pared 5 bases from V and 4 bases from J, leaving 17 bases between. The CDR3 runs 15 residues. Germline assignment: CDR1 MDHEN and CDR2 SYDVKM. The CDR3 DNA follows: TGTGCCAGCAGTAGGGCCGGCAGGGTGACCTATGGCTACACCTTC. Its protein is CASSRAGRVTYGYTF.

The V gene is TRBV7-8, the J gene TRBJ1-5, with D possibly TRBD1 on 5 matching bases. The CDR3 length is 17 residues. V lost 0 bases to trimming and J lost 1 base, with 13 bases between them. The germline V gene has CDR1 SGHVS and CDR2 FQNEAQ. CDR3 DNA: TGTGCCAGCAGCTTAGCGGCAGGGCAGTGGAGCAATCAGCCCCAGCATTTT. Protein: CASSLAAGQWSNQPQHF.

This clone occurred a few times. The V and J genes are TRBV29-1 and TRBJ2-1; perhaps TRBD1 as D (6 bases). The V end lost 6 bases, the J end lost 9 bases, and 12 bases lay between the germline ends. CDR3 length: 11 residues. Germline CDR1 and CDR2: SQVTM and ANQGSEA. CDR3 sequence: CSVRTETEQFF. In DNA, the CDR3 is TGCAGCGTACGGACAGAAACTGAGCAGTTCTTC.

The chain joins TRBV5-1 to TRBJ1-4; weak D call: TRBD1 (6 bases). The CDR3 runs 15 residues. Trimming shortened V by 6 bases and J by 5 bases, and 17 bases separated the two germline ends. Germline V gives CDR1 SGHRS, CDR2 YFSETQ. Here the CDR3 reads CASKPTGHPNEKLFF. The CDR3, as DNA: TGCGCCAGCAAACCCACAGGGCACCCGAATGAAAAACTGTTTTTT. Filled out from reference TRBV5-1 and TRBJ1-4, the complete variable domain reads KAGVTQTPRYLIKTRGQQVTLSCSPISGHRSVSWYQQTPGQGLQFLFEYFSETQRNKGNFPGRFSGRQFSNSRSEMNVSTLELGDSALYLCASKPTGHPNEKLFFGSGTQLSVL.

Only one count was recorded for this clone. This chain uses TRBV18 with TRBJ1-4; D is unresolved. Trimming took 3 bases from V and 7 from J, leaving 15 bases between them. The CDR3 spans 15 residues. CDR1 is KGHSH, CDR2 LQKENI, per germline. CDR3 in amino acids: CASSPKPDKGEKLFF. CDR3 DNA: TGTGCCAGCTCACCCAAGCCTGACAAAGGTGAAAAACTGTTTTTT. Looking up the rest from reference TRBV18 and TRBJ1-4 gives the full variable domain: NAGVMQNPRHLVRRRGQEARLRCSPMKGHSHVYWYRQLPEEGLKFMVYLQKENIIDESGMPKERFSAEFPKEGPSILRIQQVVRGDSAAYFCASSPKPDKGEKLFFGSGTQLSVL.